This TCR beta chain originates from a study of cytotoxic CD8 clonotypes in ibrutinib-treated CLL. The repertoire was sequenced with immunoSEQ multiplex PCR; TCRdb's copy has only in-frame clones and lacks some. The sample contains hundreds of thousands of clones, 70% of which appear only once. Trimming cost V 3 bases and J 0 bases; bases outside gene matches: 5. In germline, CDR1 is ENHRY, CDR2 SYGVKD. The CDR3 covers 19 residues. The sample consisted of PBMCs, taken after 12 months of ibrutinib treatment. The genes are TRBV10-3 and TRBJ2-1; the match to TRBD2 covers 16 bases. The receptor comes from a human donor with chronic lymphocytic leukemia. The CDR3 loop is CAISDLGLAGGSSYNEQFF. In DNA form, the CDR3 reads TGTGCCATCAGTGACCTGGGACTAGCGGGGGGGTCCTCCTACAATGAGCAGTTCTTC.